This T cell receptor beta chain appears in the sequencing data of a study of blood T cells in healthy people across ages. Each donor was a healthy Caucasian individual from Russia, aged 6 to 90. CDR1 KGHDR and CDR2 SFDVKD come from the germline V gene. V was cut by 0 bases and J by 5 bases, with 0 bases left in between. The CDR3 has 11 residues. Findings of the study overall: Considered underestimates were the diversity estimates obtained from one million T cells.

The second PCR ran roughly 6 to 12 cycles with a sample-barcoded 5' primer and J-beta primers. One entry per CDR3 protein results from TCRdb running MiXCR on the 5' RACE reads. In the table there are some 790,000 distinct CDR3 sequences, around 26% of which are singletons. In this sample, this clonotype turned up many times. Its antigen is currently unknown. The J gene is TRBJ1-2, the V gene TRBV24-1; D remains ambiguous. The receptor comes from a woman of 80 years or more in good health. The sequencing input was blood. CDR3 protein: CATSDLYGYTF. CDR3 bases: TGTGCCACCAGTGATTTGTATGGCTACACCTTC.